This is a list of T cell receptor beta chains from one sample in a study of T cell responses to AZD1222 COVID-19 vaccine. The data were produced by immunoSEQ multiplex PCR, yet TCRdb's version contains in-frame clones alone and is incomplete. In the table there are tens of thousands of clones, approximately 85% of which are singletons. The material was peripheral blood, obtained 28 days after the second AZD1222 dose. The receptors come from an adult who received the AZD1222 COVID-19 vaccine. Both conserved end residues are part of each CDR3. The D gene is left open where the match is weak. Some rows mark clone size as missing; the rest say once, few, many or name a class of expanded clone.

clone_size: NA; d_call: TRBD2; v_call: TRBV7-9; j_call: TRBJ2-2; cdr3_aa: CASSPGLAGYTGELFF; cdr3_nt: TGTGCCAGCAGCCCTGGACTAGCGGGATACACCGGGGAGCTGTTTTTT
clone_size: NA; d_call: TRBD2; v_call: TRBV29-1; j_call: TRBJ2-1; cdr3_aa: CSVLGLLAGSYEQFF; cdr3_nt: TGCAGCGTGCTCGGCTTGCTAGCGGGATCCTATGAGCAGTTCTTC
clone_size: few; d_call: NA; v_call: TRBV6-6; j_call: TRBJ2-7; cdr3_aa: CASSPVQGGGVGRTKTYEQYF; cdr3_nt: TGTGCCAGCAGTCCAGTACAGGGAGGCGGGGTAGGCCGCACTAAGACCTACGAGCAGTACTTC
clone_size: NA; d_call: NA; v_call: TRBV9; j_call: TRBJ2-2; cdr3_aa: CASREDNTGELFF; cdr3_nt: TGTGCCAGCAGGGAGGATAACACCGGGGAGCTGTTTTTT
clone_size: NA; d_call: TRBD2; v_call: TRBV5-5; j_call: TRBJ2-3; cdr3_aa: CASSLVAGVTDTQYF; cdr3_nt: TGTGCCAGCAGCTTGGTAGCGGGGGTGACAGATACGCAGTATTTT
clone_size: NA; d_call: NA; v_call: TRBV2; j_call: TRBJ2-5; cdr3_aa: CASSEYARGHF; cdr3_nt: TGTGCCAGCAGTGAATACGCCCGCGGGCACTTC
clone_size: NA; d_call: NA; v_call: TRBV5-5; j_call: TRBJ1-1; cdr3_aa: CASSPGPINSGTEAFF; cdr3_nt: TGTGCCAGCAGCCCGGGACCGATAAATAGTGGCACTGAAGCTTTCTTT
clone_size: once; d_call: TRBD1; v_call: TRBV4-1; j_call: TRBJ2-7; cdr3_aa: CASSQEGTGMGEQYF; cdr3_nt: TGCGCCAGCAGCCAAGAGGGGACAGGGATGGGCGAGCAGTACTTC
clone_size: NA; d_call: TRBD1; v_call: TRBV5-4; j_call: TRBJ2-7; cdr3_aa: CASSSGTVSYEQYF; cdr3_nt: TGTGCCAGCAGCTCTGGGACAGTCTCCTACGAGCAGTACTTC
clone_size: NA; d_call: NA; v_call: TRBV27; j_call: TRBJ2-1; cdr3_aa: CASSLSVGDYNEQFF; cdr3_nt: TGTGCCAGCAGTTTAAGCGTAGGGGATTACAATGAGCAGTTCTTC
clone_size: NA; d_call: NA; v_call: TRBV6-5; j_call: TRBJ1-5; cdr3_aa: CASIQGQRNQPQHF; cdr3_nt: TGTGCCAGTATACAGGGCCAGCGGAATCAGCCCCAGCATTTT
clone_size: NA; d_call: NA; v_call: TRBV3-1/TRBV3-2; j_call: TRBJ1-1; cdr3_aa: CASSQDWAYTEAFF; cdr3_nt: TGTGCCAGCAGCCAAGATTGGGCTTACACTGAAGCTTTCTTT
clone_size: NA; d_call: NA; v_call: TRBV25-1; j_call: TRBJ2-3; cdr3_aa: CASSGDSDHGGTDTQYF; cdr3_nt: TGTGCCAGCAGTGGGGATTCGGACCACGGAGGCACAGATACGCAGTATTTT
clone_size: few; d_call: NA; v_call: TRBV27; j_call: TRBJ2-1; cdr3_aa: CASSLRVPYTEQFF; cdr3_nt: TGTGCCAGCAGCCTCAGGGTACCCTACACTGAGCAGTTCTTC
clone_size: once; d_call: TRBD1; v_call: TRBV5-1; j_call: TRBJ1-2; cdr3_aa: CASSQDRRPSGYTF; cdr3_nt: TGCGCCAGCAGCCAGGACAGGCGGCCGTCCGGCTACACCTTC
clone_size: NA; d_call: TRBD1; v_call: TRBV19; j_call: TRBJ2-3; cdr3_aa: CASSMGQGITDTQYF; cdr3_nt: TGTGCCAGTAGTATGGGACAGGGGATCACAGATACGCAGTATTTT
clone_size: NA; d_call: TRBD2; v_call: TRBV6-2/TRBV6-3; j_call: TRBJ2-1; cdr3_aa: CASSYYSGRNNEQFF; cdr3_nt: TGTGCCAGCAGTTATTATAGCGGGAGGAACAATGAGCAGTTCTTC
clone_size: NA; d_call: NA; v_call: TRBV28; j_call: TRBJ1-2; cdr3_aa: CASSLRYPPPNYGYTF; cdr3_nt: TGTGCCAGCAGTTTACGGTATCCACCACCAAACTATGGCTACACCTTC
clone_size: few; d_call: NA; v_call: TRBV29-1; j_call: TRBJ1-1; cdr3_aa: CSEGFVSEAFF; cdr3_nt: TGCAGCGAAGGGTTTGTCTCGGAAGCTTTCTTT
clone_size: NA; d_call: NA; v_call: TRBV28; j_call: TRBJ1-6; cdr3_aa: CASSARLGSSYNSPLHF; cdr3_nt: TGTGCCAGCAGTGCTAGACTTGGGAGCTCCTATAATTCACCCCTCCACTTT
clone_size: few; d_call: TRBD2; v_call: TRBV7-3; j_call: TRBJ2-7; cdr3_aa: CASSASGSSYEQYF; cdr3_nt: TGTGCCAGCAGCGCTAGCGGAAGCTCCTACGAGCAGTACTTC
clone_size: NA; d_call: NA; v_call: TRBV11-1; j_call: TRBJ2-7; cdr3_aa: CASSSWGRRTYEQYF; cdr3_nt: TGTGCCAGCAGCTCCTGGGGCCGCCGCACCTACGAGCAGTACTTC
clone_size: NA; d_call: NA; v_call: TRBV12-3/TRBV12-4; j_call: TRBJ2-2; cdr3_aa: CASSLSGELFF; cdr3_nt: TGTGCCAGCAGTTTATCCGGGGAGCTGTTTTTT
clone_size: once; d_call: TRBD1; v_call: TRBV18; j_call: TRBJ1-5; cdr3_aa: CASSPLKGQGANQPQHF; cdr3_nt: TGTGCCAGCTCACCCCTAAAGGGACAGGGTGCGAATCAGCCCCAGCATTTT
clone_size: NA; d_call: TRBD1; v_call: TRBV7-9; j_call: TRBJ2-1; cdr3_aa: CASSLARDREVF; cdr3_nt: TGTGCCAGCAGCTTAGCGCGGGACAGGGAGGTCTTC
clone_size: NA; d_call: NA; v_call: TRBV12-3/TRBV12-4; j_call: TRBJ1-5; cdr3_aa: CASSSGPNPQHF; cdr3_nt: TGTGCCAGCAGTTCAGGTCCTAATCCCCAGCATTTT
clone_size: NA; d_call: TRBD2; v_call: TRBV7-8; j_call: TRBJ2-1; cdr3_aa: CASTETSGRVYNEQFF; cdr3_nt: TGTGCCAGCACCGAGACTAGCGGGAGGGTTTACAATGAGCAGTTCTTC
clone_size: NA; d_call: NA; v_call: TRBV28; j_call: TRBJ2-7; cdr3_aa: CASGGFYEQYF; cdr3_nt: TGTGCCAGCGGCGGATTCTACGAGCAGTACTTC
clone_size: NA; d_call: TRBD2; v_call: TRBV6-5; j_call: TRBJ2-7; cdr3_aa: CASRRDYYEQYF; cdr3_nt: TGTGCCAGCAGGAGGGACTACTACGAGCAGTACTTC
clone_size: NA; d_call: NA; v_call: TRBV6-6; j_call: TRBJ1-5; cdr3_aa: CASSPRSVGARDQPQHF; cdr3_nt: TGTGCCAGCAGTCCTCGGTCTGTGGGTGCCAGGGATCAGCCCCAGCATTTT
clone_size: NA; d_call: NA; v_call: TRBV4-3; j_call: TRBJ2-1; cdr3_aa: CASSQEFRGPGYNEQFF; cdr3_nt: TGCGCCAGCAGCCAAGAGTTCCGGGGGCCTGGCTACAATGAGCAGTTCTTC
clone_size: NA; d_call: NA; v_call: TRBV30; j_call: TRBJ2-7; cdr3_aa: CAWSTSYEQYF; cdr3_nt: TGTGCCTGGAGTACTTCCTACGAGCAGTACTTC
clone_size: NA; d_call: NA; v_call: TRBV1; j_call: TRBJ2-1; cdr3_aa: CTSSQVWDRVFPLAGVPYNEQFF; cdr3_nt: TGCACCAGCAGCCAAGTCTGGGACAGGGTCTTCCCACTAGCGGGAGTGCCCTACAATGAGCAGTTCTTC
clone_size: NA; d_call: NA; v_call: TRBV7-9; j_call: TRBJ1-5; cdr3_aa: CASSPPGGNQPQHF; cdr3_nt: TGTGCCAGCAGCCCACCGGGGGGAAATCAGCCCCAGCATTTT
clone_size: NA; d_call: NA; v_call: TRBV19; j_call: TRBJ1-5; cdr3_aa: CASSIRAGSNQPQHF; cdr3_nt: TGTGCCAGTAGTATCCGGGCGGGAAGCAATCAGCCCCAGCATTTT
clone_size: once; d_call: TRBD2; v_call: TRBV19; j_call: TRBJ2-1; cdr3_aa: CASSIELAGNNEQFF; cdr3_nt: TGTGCCAGTAGTATAGAACTAGCGGGAAACAATGAGCAGTTCTTC
clone_size: NA; d_call: TRBD1; v_call: TRBV2; j_call: TRBJ2-1; cdr3_aa: CASRGTGRPYNEQFF; cdr3_nt: TGTGCCAGCAGGGGGACAGGGAGACCCTACAATGAGCAGTTCTTC
clone_size: NA; d_call: TRBD1; v_call: TRBV19; j_call: TRBJ2-7; cdr3_aa: CASSRTLGKGARTDYEQYF; cdr3_nt: TGTGCCAGTAGTAGAACACTAGGGAAGGGGGCCCGAACAGACTACGAGCAGTACTTC
clone_size: NA; d_call: NA; v_call: TRBV6-5; j_call: TRBJ1-2; cdr3_aa: CASSRGLANYGYTF; cdr3_nt: TGTGCCAGCAGCCGGGGACTAGCTAACTATGGCTACACCTTC
clone_size: NA; d_call: TRBD1; v_call: TRBV28; j_call: TRBJ1-4; cdr3_aa: CASTAGGTNEKLFF; cdr3_nt: TGTGCCAGCACCGCAGGGGGTACTAATGAAAAACTGTTTTTT
clone_size: NA; d_call: NA; v_call: TRBV28; j_call: TRBJ1-4; cdr3_aa: CASSFGTYEKLFF; cdr3_nt: TGTGCCAGCAGTTTTGGGACATACGAAAAACTGTTTTTT
clone_size: NA; d_call: NA; v_call: TRBV15; j_call: TRBJ1-5; cdr3_aa: CATSRDRRGNQPQHF; cdr3_nt: TGTGCCACCAGCAGAGACAGGCGAGGCAATCAGCCCCAGCATTTT
clone_size: NA; d_call: TRBD1; v_call: TRBV18; j_call: TRBJ2-1; cdr3_aa: CASSPGQINNEQFF; cdr3_nt: TGTGCCAGCTCACCGGGACAGATCAACAATGAGCAGTTCTTC
clone_size: NA; d_call: TRBD2; v_call: TRBV6-5; j_call: TRBJ2-3; cdr3_aa: CASSRAGRDTQYF; cdr3_nt: TGTGCCAGCAGTCGAGCGGGGAGGGATACGCAGTATTTT
clone_size: NA; d_call: TRBD1; v_call: TRBV4-1; j_call: TRBJ1-4; cdr3_aa: CASSQESSGTGHEKLFF; cdr3_nt: TGCGCCAGCAGCCAAGAGTCCTCCGGGACAGGGCATGAAAAACTGTTTTTT
clone_size: NA; d_call: NA; v_call: TRBV2; j_call: TRBJ1-2; cdr3_aa: CASRNPTVGGYTF; cdr3_nt: TGTGCCAGCAGGAACCCTACAGTTGGTGGCTACACCTTC
clone_size: NA; d_call: NA; v_call: TRBV10-3; j_call: TRBJ2-1; cdr3_aa: CAISELSEQFF; cdr3_nt: TGTGCCATCAGTGAGTTAAGTGAGCAGTTCTTC
clone_size: NA; d_call: NA; v_call: TRBV18; j_call: TRBJ2-4; cdr3_aa: CASSSTYGGRNIQYF; cdr3_nt: TGTGCCAGCTCCTCGACATACGGGGGACGGAACATTCAGTACTTC
clone_size: NA; d_call: NA; v_call: TRBV30; j_call: TRBJ2-4; cdr3_aa: CAWSVHVLLGSGSIQYF; cdr3_nt: TGTGCCTGGAGTGTCCACGTCCTCCTCGGTTCAGGGTCCATTCAGTACTTC
clone_size: NA; d_call: TRBD1; v_call: TRBV3-1/TRBV3-2; j_call: TRBJ1-2; cdr3_aa: CASSPPLDRPLNYGYTF; cdr3_nt: TGTGCCAGCAGCCCGCCTTTGGACAGGCCGCTAAACTATGGCTACACCTTC
clone_size: NA; d_call: TRBD1; v_call: TRBV7-2; j_call: TRBJ2-7; cdr3_aa: CASSTDRGSHYEQYF; cdr3_nt: TGTGCCAGCAGCACAGACAGGGGAAGCCACTACGAGCAGTACTTC
clone_size: NA; d_call: NA; v_call: TRBV6-5; j_call: TRBJ2-2; cdr3_aa: CASSSLSGSGELFF; cdr3_nt: TGTGCCAGCAGTTCTCTTTCGGGGTCCGGGGAGCTGTTTTTT
clone_size: NA; d_call: NA; v_call: TRBV25-1; j_call: TRBJ2-7; cdr3_aa: CASSEVELRSEQYF; cdr3_nt: TGTGCCAGCAGTGAAGTGGAGTTAAGATCCGAGCAGTACTTC
clone_size: NA; d_call: TRBD1; v_call: TRBV27; j_call: TRBJ2-7; cdr3_aa: CASSRGQGYNEQYF; cdr3_nt: TGTGCCAGCAGTAGGGGACAGGGGTACAACGAGCAGTACTTC
clone_size: NA; d_call: NA; v_call: TRBV21-1; j_call: TRBJ2-7; cdr3_aa: CASSKRGRGPYEQYF; cdr3_nt: TGTGCCAGCAGCAAAAGGGGCAGGGGCCCCTACGAGCAGTACTTC
clone_size: NA; d_call: TRBD1; v_call: TRBV24-1; j_call: TRBJ1-2; cdr3_aa: CATSDRDSATNYGYTF; cdr3_nt: TGTGCCACCAGTGATCGGGACAGCGCTACTAACTATGGCTACACCTTC
clone_size: NA; d_call: NA; v_call: TRBV27; j_call: TRBJ2-3; cdr3_aa: CASSYGTFLEGDTQYF; cdr3_nt: TGTGCCAGCAGTTACGGGACTTTCCTTGAGGGAGATACGCAGTATTTT
clone_size: NA; d_call: NA; v_call: TRBV5-1; j_call: TRBJ1-1; cdr3_aa: CASSLRQMNTEAFF; cdr3_nt: TGCGCCAGCAGCTTGAGGCAGATGAACACTGAAGCTTTCTTT
clone_size: NA; d_call: NA; v_call: TRBV7-2; j_call: TRBJ2-7; cdr3_aa: CASSSSRAEQYF; cdr3_nt: TGTGCCAGCAGCTCATCCCGGGCCGAGCAGTACTTC